This T cell receptor (beta chain) was observed in a study of control samples from healthy donors and cancer patients. This clone was picked up one time. The protocol was immunoSEQ multiplex PCR, while the TCRdb copy is restricted to in-frame clones and leaves out a portion. The table lists over 85,000 clones, approximately 90% of them singletons. This TCR derives from a woman between 18 and 29 years old in good health. Sequences were obtained from blood.

Here the CDR3 reads CATSDSGTGGKLFF. CDR3 nucleotides: TGTGCCACCAGTGACTCGGGGACAGGGGGAAAACTGTTTTTT. The chain uses TRBV24-1 and TRBJ1-4; 11 bases agree with TRBD1. In germline, CDR1 is KGHDR, CDR2 SFDVKD. The CDR3 has 14 amino acids. V shed 4 bases and J 10 bases; nucleotides not matched to a gene: 4.